The T cell receptor (beta chain) under discussion was sequenced for a study of T cell changes during pregnancy in multiple sclerosis. The CDR3 runs to 14 residues. Germline CDR1 and CDR2: SGDLS and YYNGEE. J gave up 6 bases and V 4 bases, and 7 bases lay outside the gene matches. The protocol was immunoSEQ multiplex PCR, while the TCRdb copy is restricted to in-frame clones and leaves out a portion. This sample has some 60,000 clones, with approximately 90% found just once. This sequence originates from a human donor whose cells served as feeder cells for cultures in a pregnancy study. Sample: peripheral blood from another person, used as feeder cells. The V gene is TRBV9, the J gene TRBJ1-2; TRBD1 aligns across 9 bases. CDR3 residues: CASSPEGQGNGYTF. In DNA, the CDR3 is TGTGCCAGCAGCCCAGAAGGACAGGGGAATGGCTACACCTTC.